This entry lists 11 T cell receptor beta chains sequenced from one sample in a study of regulatory T cells in long-lasting Graves disease. Building of the TCR beta libraries involved iRepertoire HTBI primers and Arm-PCR of CDR3 regions. One entry per CDR3 protein, called by TCRdb with MiXCR from the multiplex PCR reads. The sample consists of 400,000 to 650,000 distinct CDR3 sequences, around 15% of them appearing once. Time point here: newly diagnosed GD, antithyroid drugs for less than 3 months. PBMCs provided the RNA from which the TCR library was made. The data also belong to a second study, concerning T cells in Graves' hyperthyroidism and ophthalmopathy.

The material sequenced was peripheral blood mononuclear cells (PBMCs), taken at new diagnosis, from a patient treated with antithyroid drugs. The origin of the receptors is a woman aged 35 to 59 with Graves disease.

This clonotype has more than one count but fewer than ten. The chain combines TRBV12-3 or TRBV12-4 with TRBJ1-4; D not resolved. V lost 5 bases, J lost 5 bases, and 9 bases lay in between. The CDR3 extends over 13 amino acids. The CDR3 DNA is TGTGCCAGCAGTCCGAACGGGAATGAAAAACTGTTTTTT. It is translated as CASSPNGNEKLFF.

V gene TRBV6-1 combines with J gene TRBJ1-6; 7 nucleotides line up with TRBD1. CDR3 length: 14 residues. J gave up 5 bases and V 6 bases, and 4 bases lay outside the gene matches. CDR1 and CDR2 (germline): MNHNS, SASEGT. CDR3 coding DNA: TGTGCCAGCAGCAAAGACAGGGATAATTCACCCCTCCACTTT. Residues: CASSKDRDNSPLHF.

J is TRBJ1-6 and V is TRBV12-5; tentative D call: TRBD1 (6 bases). Trimming took off 6 bases at V and 0 bases at J, with 9 bases between the two ends. The CDR3 loop spans 15 amino acids. CDR1 and CDR2 from the germline V gene are LGHNT and FRNRAP. CDR3 amino acids: CASGGASSYNSPLHF. In nucleotides, the CDR3 is TGTGCTAGTGGGGGGGCAAGCTCCTATAATTCACCCCTCCACTTT.

This clonotype turned up a few times. The chain employs TRBV14 and TRBJ2-3; D may be TRBD2 (5 bases). The ends were cut back, 1 base at V and 5 bases at J, with 10 bases in the middle. CDR3 size: 14 residues. Germline V CDR1 and CDR2: SGHDN, FVKESK. The CDR3 protein is CASSQAHGEDTQYF. DNA for the CDR3: TGTGCCAGCAGCCAAGCACACGGGGAAGATACGCAGTATTTT.

This clonotype was detected many times. J is TRBJ1-5 and V is TRBV13; D remains unclear. V was pared by 0 bases and J by 4 bases, with 7 bases between. The germline CDR1 and CDR2 sequences are PRHDT and FYEKMQ (reference sequence). The CDR3 spans 14 residues. As DNA, the CDR3 is TGTGCCAGCAGCTTAGGGAGGGAGAATCAGCCCCAGCATTTT. This translates into CASSLGRENQPQHF.

The sample holds many counts of this clonotype. The J gene is TRBJ2-5, the V gene TRBV13; TRBD2 agrees at 14 bases. V was pared by 2 bases and J by 5 bases, with 25 bases of the junction left unmatched. The length of the CDR3 is 23 residues. Germline V gene sequence: CDR1 PRHDT, CDR2 FYEKMQ (reference sequence). CDR3: CASSLQIQMEGTSGGGLVETQYF. Here the CDR3 DNA reads TGTGCCAGCAGCTTACAGATACAGATGGAAGGGACTAGCGGGGGCGGACTCGTCGAGACCCAGTACTTC.

This clonotype occurred many times. The chain employs TRBV12-3 or TRBV12-4 and TRBJ2-4; D unclear. V shed 3 bases and J shed 10 bases, with 16 bases lying between them. This CDR3 has 14 residues. CDR3 sequence: CASSFPGGDGIQYF. The CDR3 bases are TGTGCCAGCAGTTTCCCGGGCGGCGATGGGATTCAGTACTTC.

This clonotype was picked up many times. The chain couples TRBV27 to TRBJ2-1; 7 bases are a match to TRBD2. The CDR3 is 16 residues long. Germline values: CDR1 MNHEY, CDR2 SMNVEV (reference sequence). V lost 7 bases and J lost 10; bases outside the gene matches: 19. CDR3 coding DNA: TGTGCCAGCAAACCTGGGGGGGTAGTGGAGATGAGGGAGCAGTTCTTC. Its translation is CASKPGGVVEMREQFF.

This clonotype was counted between two and nine times. The V gene is TRBV6-1, the J gene TRBJ1-3; D gene uncertain. Per germline, CDR1 MNHNS and CDR2 SASEGT. V gave up 3 bases and J gave up 10 bases, with 16 bases separating them. This CDR3 has 14 residues. The CDR3 loop is CASSDAVLSGTIYF. CDR3 DNA: TGTGCCAGCAGTGACGCAGTCCTCTCCGGGACCATATATTTT.

This clonotype was seen many times. The genes are TRBV6-5 and TRBJ2-5; either TRBD1 or TRBD2 may supply D (5 bases each). The germline gives CDR1 MNHEY, CDR2 SVGAGI. The CDR3 has 15 residues. V was pared by 4 bases and J by 2 bases, with 14 bases between. CDR3 amino acids: CASSSRGTLQETQYF. The CDR3 DNA is TGTGCCAGCAGTTCACGTGGGACCTTACAAGAGACCCAGTACTTC.

This clonotype was detected only a few times. The rearrangement joins TRBV5-1 to TRBJ2-5, with 7 bases lining up with TRBD1. Looked up from germline, CDR1 is SGHRS and CDR2 is YFSETQ. The CDR3 runs to 14 residues. V lost 5 bases and J lost 2; bases outside the gene matches: 6. CDR3: CASSVQGWQETQYF. The CDR3 coding sequence is TGCGCCAGCAGTGTACAGGGGTGGCAAGAGACCCAGTACTTC.